This TCR beta chain comes out of a study of CD8 T cells in ankylosing spondylitis. Trimming took 5 bases from V and 3 from J, leaving 20 bases between them. Germline V gene sequence: CDR1 MNHEY, CDR2 SMNVEV (reference sequence). The length of the CDR3 is 17 residues. TCRdb reanalysed the 5' RACE reads using MiXCR and keeps one entry per CDR3 protein. The repertoire has approximately 540,000 distinct CDR3 sequences, about 13% of them found once; the top ten carry over 6.5%. This clonotype was found many times. Its specificity is unknown. Findings of the study overall: Characteristic, it appeared, of ankylosing spondylitis blood was a TCR beta motif of eight or nine highly homologous variants. Significant enrichment of disease-linked clones was reportedly seen in matched ankylosing spondylitis synovial fluid. A subset of motif variants has previously been described in the synovial fluid and blood of reactive arthritis.

The receptor was isolated from a male donor with ankylosing spondylitis. This chain links TRBV27 with TRBJ1-3, with a possible D match to TRBD1 (6 bases). The sample taken for sequencing was blood, either unsorted or a sorted T cell fraction (not recorded which). The CDR3 DNA reads as TGTGCCAGCAGTACTCAACAGGGAGCGGGCTTTGGAAACACCATATATTTT. Amino acid sequence: CASSTQQGAGFGNTIYF.